This TCR beta chain is from a study of T cells in Graves' hyperthyroidism and ophthalmopathy. This clonotype came up a few times. What was amplified from RNA transcripts were TCR beta CDR3 regions. With the HTBI primer set, the TCR CDR3 went through a first round of RT-PCR. TCRdb redid the calling of the multiplex PCR reads with MiXCR, one entry per CDR3 protein. The sample carries roughly 400,000 distinct CDR3 sequences, 20% to 30% recorded once. The germline V gene encodes CDR1 SQVTM and CDR2 ANQGSEA. This CDR3 has 13 amino acids. V lost 0 bases to trimming and J lost 4 bases, with 10 bases between them.

Sequences were obtained from blood. The source is a man aged 45-60 years with Graves' hyperthyroidism. This chain uses TRBV29-1 with TRBJ2-7; perhaps TRBD1 as D (6 bases). CDR3 nucleotides: TGCAGCGTTGAAGAGGGGGCGAAGTACGAGCAGTACTTC. It codes for CSVEEGAKYEQYF.